These 3 T cell receptor beta chains originate from one sample sequenced in a study of vaccination and CD4 T cells after COVID-19. TCRdb re-called the PCR reads with MiXCR, one entry per CDR3 protein. The sample lists approximately 40,000 distinct CDR3 sequences; about 34% were seen once. Stated time point: late sampling 161 to 241 days after vaccination in three convalescent patients. The sequences come from CD4+ T cells from blood, collected about 7 months after SARS-CoV-2 vaccination. The receptors derive from a human donor who had recovered from COVID-19.

This clonotype showed up just a few times. This chain joins TRBV7-9 and TRBJ2-7; D remains unclear. V lost 2 bases to trimming and J lost 2 bases, with 10 bases between them. From germline, CDR1 is SEHNR and CDR2 FQNEAQ (reference sequence). The CDR3 loop spans 14 amino acids. In DNA, the CDR3 is TGTGCCAGCAGCTTAAGTCGGCTGCCCTACGAGCAGTACTTC. Its translation: CASSLSRLPYEQYF.

CDR3 nucleotides: TGCAGTGCTCAAAGTGAGCGGGACCCCTACAATGAGCAGTTCTTC. Its translation is CSAQSERDPYNEQFF. The chain carries TRBV20-1 and TRBJ2-1, with TRBD2 matching 7 bases. Germline V lookup: CDR1 DFQATT, CDR2 SNEGSKA (reference sequence). The V gene end was trimmed by 5 bases and the J gene end by 2 bases; junction bases not matched to a gene: 9. The CDR3 sequence is 15 residues long.

This clonotype appeared a few times. The rearrangement joins TRBV20-1 to TRBJ2-3; TRBD2 matches at 7 bases. Germline CDR1 reads DFQATT; CDR2 reads SNEGSKA (reference sequence). This CDR3 is built from 14 residues. After removal of 6 bases from V and 1 base from J, the junction contained 7 bases not matched to a gene. The CDR3 nucleotides are TGCAGTGCAAAGACTAGCCTGGGCACAGATACGCAGTATTTT. It yields the protein CSAKTSLGTDTQYF.